The next 24 T cell receptor beta chains were all read from a single sample in a study of cytomegalovirus exposure and HLA in healthy donors. PCR used 60 Vbeta primers and 13 Jbeta primers. The protocol was immunoSEQ multiplex PCR, while the TCRdb copy is restricted to in-frame clones and leaves out a portion. Among about 150,000 clones listed, approximately 79% were seen once. The sequenced material came from PBMCs. The receptors derive from a woman in her forties or fifties in good health and CMV-seropositive.

The chain uses TRBV30 and TRBJ1-1, with D hard to call. The CDR3 is made up of 14 amino acids. The ends were cut back, 0 bases at V and 0 bases at J, with 8 bases in the middle. Germline values: CDR1 GTSNPN, CDR2 SVGIG (reference sequence). The CDR3 loop is CAWSVSVVNTEAFF. CDR3 nucleotide sequence: TGTGCCTGGAGTGTTTCAGTGGTGAACACTGAAGCTTTCTTT.

The V call is TRBV7-2, the J call TRBJ2-7; the D gene is possibly TRBD1 (6 bases). The CDR3 has 11 residues. The germline V and J ends were trimmed by 7 bases and 6 bases, with 10 bases remaining between them. Germline CDR1 reads SGHTA; CDR2 reads FQGNSA. CDR3 nucleotide sequence: TGTGCCAGCAACGTAGGGGGCGAGCAGTACTTC. Its translation: CASNVGGEQYF.

The chain carries TRBV29-1 and TRBJ2-1; 9 bases line up with TRBD1. The CDR3 loop spans 15 amino acids. J lost 1 base, V lost 3 bases, and 4 bases had no gene match. The V gene's germline CDR1 is SQVTM and CDR2 ANQGSEA. The DNA for the CDR3 is TGCAGCGTTGAGGGGACAGGGAGTTCCTACAATGAGCAGTTCTTC. Protein sequence: CSVEGTGSSYNEQFF.

The CDR3 DNA is TGTGCCACCATTAGCGGGGAAAACTACGAGCAGTACTTC. It translates to CATISGENYEQYF. The chain carries TRBV10-3 and TRBJ2-7; 8 bases map to TRBD2. The germline gives CDR1 ENHRY, CDR2 SYGVKD. The CDR3 runs to 13 residues. J lost 3 bases, V lost 10 bases, and 8 bases had no gene match.

The sample holds a few counts of this clone. The V gene is TRBV5-4, the J gene TRBJ1-2, with a tentative D call TRBD1 (5 bases). There are 14 residues in the CDR3. With 4 bases removed from V and 5 bases from J, the gap between germline ends came to 15 bases. Germline V gives CDR1 SGHNT, CDR2 YYREEE (reference sequence). Here the CDR3 DNA reads TGTGCCAGCAGCGCTAAAACAGGCGAATATGGCTACACCTTC. Its translation is CASSAKTGEYGYTF.

This clone was seen a single time. V is TRBV6-5 and J is TRBJ2-1, with 9 positions matching TRBD2. V shed 5 bases and J 3 bases; nucleotides not matched to a gene: 5. CDR1 is MNHEY, CDR2 SVGAGI, per germline. The length of the CDR3 is 15 residues. CDR3 in amino acids: CASSGLAGLYNEQFF. The CDR3 DNA is TGTGCCAGCAGTGGGCTAGCGGGGCTCTACAATGAGCAGTTCTTC.

The rearrangement uses TRBV2 and TRBJ1-1; 8 nucleotides align to TRBD1. The V and J ends lost 6 bases and 4 bases, in that order; junction bases with no gene match: 4. The CDR3 spans 13 residues. Per germline, CDR1 SNHLY and CDR2 FYNNEI. The CDR3 here is CASRDRVSTEAFF. The CDR3 DNA sequence: TGTGCCAGCAGGGACAGGGTTAGCACTGAAGCTTTCTTT.

The V and J genes are TRBV29-1 and TRBJ2-3; the match to TRBD2 covers 9 bases. Trimming removed 1 base from V and 3 bases from J; junction bases left unmatched: 5. This CDR3 region has 15 residues. Germline assignment: CDR1 SQVTM and CDR2 ANQGSEA. This CDR3 reads CSVEGGSGGTDTQYF. The CDR3 DNA is TGCAGCGTTGAAGGGGGGAGCGGGGGGACAGATACGCAGTATTTT.

The rearrangement uses TRBV6-5 and TRBJ2-2, with D possibly TRBD2 on 5 matching bases. The CDR3 covers 13 residues. Germline-derived CDR1 and CDR2 are MNHEY and SVGAGI. Trimming left V 0 bases short and J 7 bases short, with 6 bases between. The CDR3 coding sequence is TGTGCCAGCAGTTACTCGAGGGTCGGGGAGCTGTTTTTT. Protein sequence: CASSYSRVGELFF.

The V gene is TRBV19, the J gene TRBJ1-1; 12 bases map to TRBD1. CDR3 size: 14 residues. V trimming: 4 bases; J trimming: 8 bases; junction bases outside the gene matches: 5. CDR1 and CDR2 from the germline V gene are LNHDA and SQIVND (reference sequence). Here the CDR3 reads CASSTAGTGGEAFF. CDR3 in DNA: TGTGCCAGTAGTACCGCCGGGACAGGGGGCGAAGCTTTCTTT.

This chain links TRBV6-1 with TRBJ2-7; 10 nucleotides match TRBD1. This CDR3 spans 14 amino acids. Per the germline V gene, CDR1 is MNHNS and CDR2 is SASEGT. The junction had 8 bases not matched to a gene; V was cut back by 5 bases and J by 7 bases. The CDR3 bases are TGTGCCAGCAGTCCCGGGACAGGGGTGAGAGAGCAGTACTTC. Translation gives CASSPGTGVREQYF.

The chain has TRBV19 and TRBJ1-6; TRBD1 might be the D (5 bases). Trimming removed 5 bases from V and 8 bases from J, with 10 bases in between. Germline loops: CDR1 LNHDA, CDR2 SQIVND (reference sequence). CDR3 length: 13 amino acids. CDR3 sequence reads: CASSGRAYSPLHF. CDR3 DNA sequence: TGTGCCAGTAGTGGCAGGGCCTATTCACCCCTCCACTTT.

The gene calls are TRBV5-1 and TRBJ2-3; 7 bases map to TRBD2. The V and J ends lost 0 bases and 5 bases, in that order; junction bases with no gene match: 6. Germline assignment: CDR1 SGHRS and CDR2 YFSETQ. CDR3 length: 15 amino acids. The chain's CDR3 is CASSLGGRRGDTQYF. The DNA of the CDR3 is TGCGCCAGCAGCTTGGGCGGGAGACGGGGAGATACGCAGTATTTT.

The V call is TRBV30, the J call TRBJ1-1; D is uncertain. V lost 0 bases to trimming and J lost 0 bases, with 8 bases between them. CDR1 is GTSNPN, CDR2 SVGIG, per germline (reference sequence). This CDR3 has 14 residues. The CDR3 coding sequence is TGTGCCTGGAGTGTATCCGGTTTGAACACTGAAGCTTTCTTT. This gives the protein CAWSVSGLNTEAFF.

The chain carries TRBV7-8 and TRBJ2-5, with TRBD1 identical over 8 bases. With the DNA end fitting TRBJ2-7 better, the J assignment may be wrong. There are 14 residues in the CDR3. Germline V gives CDR1 SGHVS, CDR2 FQNEAQ. CDR3 protein: CASSTRTGHYEQYF. CDR3 sequence (DNA): TGTGCCAGCAGCACCAGGACAGGGCACTACGAGCAGTACTTC.

This clone was detected a few times. Its ends do not fully match the called genes, so a read error is possible. This chain connects TRBV7-9 to TRBJ2-1; TRBD1 is a possible D gene (6 bases). CDR3 length equals 12 residues. In germline, CDR1 is SEHNR, CDR2 FQNEAQ (reference sequence). The CDR3 loop is CSSTTGRSEQFF. CDR3 bases: TGTTCCAGCACCACAGGGCGGTCCGAGCAGTTCTTC.

The genes are TRBV2 and TRBJ1-5, with D possibly TRBD1 on 6 matching bases. V was clipped by 4 bases and J by 3 bases, with 10 bases between them. This CDR3 is 14 amino acids long. Looked up from germline, CDR1 is SNHLY and CDR2 is FYNNEI. The CDR3 DNA follows: TGTGCCAGCAGTGTAGGACAGAACAATCAGCCCCAGCATTTT. The encoded protein is CASSVGQNNQPQHF.

The V gene is TRBV19, the J gene TRBJ1-4; D is uncertain. V was pared by 5 bases and J by 5 bases, with 9 bases between. The CDR3 is 13 amino acids. Germline V gene lookup returns CDR1 LNHDA and CDR2 SQIVND (reference sequence). This CDR3 is CASSWVRNEKLFF. DNA for the CDR3: TGTGCCAGTAGTTGGGTGCGGAATGAAAAACTGTTTTTT. The full variable domain, in which reference TRBV19 and TRBJ1-4 provide the parts outside the CDR3, is DGGITQSPKYLFRKEGQNVTLSCEQNLNHDAMYWYRQDPGQGLRLIYYSQIVNDFQKGDIAEGYSVSREKKESFPLTVTSAQKNPTAFYLCASSWVRNEKLFFGSGTQLSVL.

This chain links TRBV19 with TRBJ1-5, with D possibly TRBD1 on 6 matching bases. The CDR3 covers 15 residues. Germline V CDR1 and CDR2: LNHDA, SQIVND (reference sequence). Trimming took 3 bases from V and 3 from J, leaving 12 bases between them. The CDR3 DNA is TGTGCCAGTAGTATGAGTTGGGGGCTCAATCAGCCCCAGCATTTT. Translated, it gives CASSMSWGLNQPQHF.

The gene calls are TRBV30 and TRBJ2-1; 13 bases line up with TRBD2. The CDR3 spans 16 residues. V lost 2 bases to trimming and J lost 10 bases; unmatched junction nucleotides: 11. Germline V CDR1 and CDR2: GTSNPN, SVGIG (reference sequence). CDR3 in amino acids: CAWSTPGLAGPREQFF. DNA for the CDR3: TGTGCCTGGAGTACTCCGGGACTAGCGGGGCCACGGGAGCAGTTCTTC.

The chain carries TRBV10-2 and TRBJ2-3; D is perhaps TRBD1 (6 bases). Trimming shortened V by 8 bases and J by 0 bases, and 12 bases separated the two germline ends. The CDR3 runs 14 residues. Germline values: CDR1 WSHSY, CDR2 SAAADI. The CDR3 coding sequence is TGCGCCAGCTACCGGGACAAGAGCACAGATACGCAGTATTTT. Translation gives CASYRDKSTDTQYF.

The chain employs TRBV19 and TRBJ2-3, with 9 positions matching TRBD1. V dropped 9 bases and J dropped 5; count of bases not matched to a gene: 6. This CDR3 spans 13 amino acids. In germline, CDR1 is LNHDA, CDR2 SQIVND (reference sequence). The CDR3 spells CASSDRGRDTQYF. The CDR3 nucleotides read TGTGCCAGCTCGGACAGGGGAAGAGATACGCAGTATTTT.

The chain has TRBV19 and TRBJ1-1; no clear D gene. Germline CDR1 and CDR2: LNHDA and SQIVND (reference sequence). V lost 7 bases, J lost 12 bases, and 18 bases lay in between. This CDR3 region has 12 residues. The CDR3 region is CASTGERLLTFF. DNA of the CDR3: TGTGCCAGTACCGGGGAGAGACTTTTAACTTTCTTT.

In its sample, this clone was seen once. This chain connects TRBV6-4 to TRBJ2-1; 9 bases line up with TRBD2. Trimming took 6 bases from V and 8 from J; bases not matched to a gene: 11. This CDR3 has 15 residues. Germline V lookup: CDR1 MRHNA, CDR2 SNTAGT. CDR3 sequence reads: CASSLSLAGWDEQFF. CDR3 coding DNA: TGTGCCAGCAGCCTCTCCCTAGCGGGGTGGGATGAGCAGTTCTTC.